The next 26 T cell receptor beta chains were all read from a single sample in a study of CD8+ T cells in alopecia areata. Reverse transcribed after extraction, RNA yielded cDNA as the sequencing template. This table comes from immunoSEQ multiplex PCR, and its TCRdb copy is limited to in-frame clones, with some not included. Among 93,000 or so clones listed, around 60% were seen once. The sequenced sample consisted of CD4+ T cells sorted from blood. The receptors here all came from a human donor in good health.

This clone appeared a single time. This chain joins TRBV6-5 and TRBJ1-5, with a weak D call TRBD1 (6 bases). The CDR3 contains 15 residues. V was pared by 6 bases and J by 3 bases, with 15 bases between. The germline V gene encodes CDR1 MNHEY and CDR2 SVGAGI. The CDR3 sequence: CASRGTGMVNQPQHF. The CDR3 DNA reads TGTGCCAGCAGGGGTACAGGGATGGTCAATCAGCCCCAGCATTTT.

The V and J genes are TRBV27 and TRBJ2-4; D is possibly TRBD2 (5 bases). V lost 3 bases and J 3 bases, leaving 18 bases between the germline ends. This CDR3 has 17 residues. Germline-derived CDR1 and CDR2 are MNHEY and SMNVEV (reference sequence). The CDR3 DNA sequence: TGTGCCAGCAGTTTGGTACCGGCGGGCCGGGGCAAAAACATTCAGTACTTC. Its protein is CASSLVPAGRGKNIQYF.

This chain joins TRBV2 and TRBJ2-1, with D unclear. The CDR3 sequence is 13 residues long. V lost 0 bases and J lost 5, with 5 bases in between. Looked up from germline, CDR1 is SNHLY and CDR2 is FYNNEI. CDR3 residues: CASSEARNNEQFF. The DNA of the CDR3 is TGTGCCAGCAGTGAAGCAAGAAACAATGAGCAGTTCTTC.

As to this clone: The junction departs from the called germline gene at one end, perhaps through a read error. The chain couples TRBV7-6 to TRBJ2-3, with 8 bases matching TRBD1. Germline V gene lookup returns CDR1 SGHVS and CDR2 FNYEAQ. The CDR3 spans 16 residues. The CDR3 DNA follows: TGTGCTAGCAGCCCCGGGGCAGGGGGCTCGGCAGATACGCAGTATTTT. As protein: CASSPGAGGSADTQYF.

The V call is TRBV30, the J call TRBJ2-7; D is uncertain. The germline V and J ends were trimmed by 2 bases and 2 bases, with 19 bases remaining between them. This CDR3 comprises 16 residues. Per the germline V gene, CDR1 is GTSNPN and CDR2 is SVGIG (reference sequence). The CDR3 DNA follows: TGTGCCTGGAGTCCCGAGGCGAAACTAATTCCCTACGAGCAGTACTTC. Encoded protein: CAWSPEAKLIPYEQYF.

The rearrangement links TRBV7-8 to TRBJ2-2; D gene unclear. Looked up from germline, CDR1 is SGHVS and CDR2 is FQNEAQ. This CDR3 contains 15 residues. With 1 base removed from V and 6 bases from J, the gap between germline ends came to 12 bases. CDR3 in amino acids: CASSLVAPPAGELFF. The CDR3 DNA reads as TGTGCCAGCAGCTTAGTCGCGCCGCCCGCCGGGGAGCTGTTTTTT.

Worth noting for this clone: This sample includes further DNA sequences coding for the same CDR3. This rearrangement joins TRBV7-2 to TRBJ2-5; D may match TRBD1 or TRBD2 (5 bases each). CDR3 length equals 15 residues. Per the germline V gene, CDR1 is SGHTA and CDR2 is FQGNSA. V lost 5 bases and J 5 bases, leaving 18 bases between the germline ends. The DNA for the CDR3 is TGTGCCAGCAGCCTTGGGACGAGCAGATCGGAGACCCAGTACTTC. This sequence encodes CASSLGTSRSETQYF.

This clone was picked up one time. J is TRBJ2-3 and V is TRBV2; a weak D match, TRBD2 (6 bases). In germline, CDR1 is SNHLY, CDR2 FYNNEI. V lost 3 bases and J lost 2, with 15 bases in between. The CDR3 extends over 16 amino acids. CDR3 coding DNA: TGTGCCAGCAGTGACCGATCGCGGGGCCCCACAGATACGCAGTATTTT. Protein product: CASSDRSRGPTDTQYF.

The chain joins TRBV29-1 to TRBJ1-4; the D gene is possibly TRBD1 (5 bases). The CDR3 sequence is 12 residues long. Trimming took 3 bases from V and 11 from J, leaving 13 bases between them. CDR1 and CDR2 (germline): SQVTM, ANQGSEA. CDR3 in amino acids: CSVDSGAGKLFF. The CDR3 DNA follows: TGCAGCGTTGATTCCGGGGCAGGTAAACTGTTTTTT.

As for this clone: Other nucleotide sequences in the sample specify the same CDR3. This sequence joins TRBV6-5 and TRBJ1-2; D possibly corresponds to TRBD1 (5 bases). Trimming cost V 6 bases and J 3 bases, with 11 bases left between them. This CDR3 contains 13 residues. Germline values: CDR1 MNHEY, CDR2 SVGAGI. Written as DNA, the CDR3 is TGTGCCAGCAGACCGACAGTTGACTATGGCTACACCTTC. Translation: CASRPTVDYGYTF.

This chain connects TRBV19 to TRBJ2-7; D tentatively fits TRBD1 or TRBD2 (5 bases each). This CDR3 has 15 amino acids. V lost 6 bases and J lost 3, with 18 bases in between. CDR1 and CDR2 from the germline V gene are LNHDA and SQIVND (reference sequence). This CDR3 is CASRVTGTGNYEQYF. Written as DNA, the CDR3 is TGTGCCAGTAGGGTTACCGGGACGGGAAACTACGAGCAGTACTTC.

The V call is TRBV18, the J call TRBJ2-3; the D is unclear. Trimming took off 3 bases at V and 1 base at J, with 8 bases between the two ends. Germline V lookup: CDR1 KGHSH, CDR2 LQKENI. The CDR3 covers 14 residues. CDR3 region: CASSPGLGTDTQYF. The CDR3 bases are TGTGCCAGCTCACCCGGCTTGGGCACAGATACGCAGTATTTT. Drawing the rest from reference TRBV18 and TRBJ2-3, the complete variable domain is NAGVMQNPRHLVRRRGQEARLRCSPMKGHSHVYWYRQLPEEGLKFMVYLQKENIIDESGMPKERFSAEFPKEGPSILRIQQVVRGDSAAYFCASSPGLGTDTQYFGPGTRLTVL.

This chain connects TRBV29-1 to TRBJ1-1, with D possibly matching TRBD1 (5 bases). V was cut by 4 bases and J by 5 bases, with 14 bases left in between. Germline-derived CDR1 and CDR2 are SQVTM and ANQGSEA. The CDR3 consists of 13 residues. The CDR3 bases are TGCAGCGTTGTCTTAGAGGGGAGGACTGAAGCTTTCTTT. Amino acid sequence: CSVVLEGRTEAFF.

The chain is built from TRBV30 and TRBJ2-5; 8 bases line up with TRBD2. Losses at the gene ends were 5 bases for V and 7 bases for J; bases not matched to a gene: 6. Germline lookup yields CDR1 GTSNPN and CDR2 SVGIG (reference sequence). The CDR3 has 12 amino acids. The CDR3 loop is CAWGLAGGTQYF. CDR3 nucleotide sequence: TGTGCCTGGGGACTAGCCGGGGGGACCCAGTACTTC. Looking up the rest from reference TRBV30 and TRBJ2-5 gives the full variable domain: SQTIHQWPATLVQPVGSPLSLECTVEGTSNPNLYWYRQAAGRGLQLLFYSVGIGQISSEVPQNLSASRPQDRQFILSSKKLLLSDSGFYLCAWGLAGGTQYFGPGTRLLVL.

This clone was seen a few times. The chain couples TRBV19 to TRBJ1-4, with no clear D. Trimming cost V 5 bases and J 7 bases, with 14 bases left between them. From germline, CDR1 is LNHDA and CDR2 SQIVND (reference sequence). This CDR3 has 14 amino acids. The CDR3 region has the DNA TGTGCCAGTAGTGCCCCGACGCTACCTGAAAAACTGTTTTTT. Translating gives CASSAPTLPEKLFF.

The gene calls are TRBV23-1 and TRBJ1-1; 9 bases align to TRBD1. TRBV23-1 is placed among ORFs of uncertain function. The CDR3 totals 17 residues. V gave up 0 bases and J gave up 1 base; unmatched junction bases: 6. CDR3 in amino acids: CASSQSPTDRGNTEAFF. The CDR3 DNA follows: TGCGCCAGCAGTCAATCCCCAACGGACAGGGGGAACACTGAAGCTTTCTTT.

The chain has TRBV2 and TRBJ1-1; no definite D call. The length of the CDR3 is 14 residues. Germline values: CDR1 SNHLY, CDR2 FYNNEI. The V gene lost 3 bases and the J gene lost 4 bases, with 12 bases spanning the gap. The CDR3 loop reads CASSESQSATEAFF. The CDR3 nucleotides read TGTGCCAGCAGTGAGAGTCAGAGCGCCACTGAAGCTTTCTTT.

This clone showed up just a few times. J is TRBJ2-5 and V is TRBV28, with 7 positions matching TRBD1. The CDR3 totals 12 residues. The ends lost 3 bases at V and 13 bases at J; junction bases unmatched: 8. Germline V gene sequence: CDR1 MDHEN, CDR2 SYDVKM. CDR3 sequence (DNA): TGTGCCAGCAGTTTCGGACAGGCCGGGCGGTACTTC. This translates into CASSFGQAGRYF.

Here the CDR3 DNA reads TGTGCCACCAGGGCCGGGGGTAAGGTCACTGAAGCTTTCTTT. It codes for CATRAGGKVTEAFF. The chain is built from TRBV25-1 and TRBJ1-1, with a possible D match to TRBD1 (5 bases). The CDR3 extends over 14 amino acids. V was pared by 10 bases and J by 4 bases, with 19 bases between. Germline lookup yields CDR1 MGHDK and CDR2 SYGVNS.

This clone was seen only once. This sequence joins TRBV18 and TRBJ1-4; TRBD1 aligns across 10 bases. V shed 6 bases, J shed 7 bases, and the junction held 2 bases outside the gene matches. CDR1 and CDR2 (germline): KGHSH, LQKENI. The CDR3 totals 13 residues. CDR3 sequence reads: CASSRTGGEKLFF. CDR3 nucleotides: TGTGCCAGCTCGAGGACAGGGGGTGAAAAACTGTTTTTT.

There are a few counts of this clone. The J gene is TRBJ1-2, the V gene TRBV4-1, with D unresolved. V lost 0 bases to trimming and J lost 5 bases, with 19 bases between them. In germline, CDR1 is MGHRA, CDR2 YSYEKL. The CDR3 length is 17 residues. The CDR3 coding sequence is TGCGCCAGCAGCCAAGACCCCCGGGGTACGAAGGCGTATGGCTACACCTTC. This translates into CASSQDPRGTKAYGYTF.

This chain connects TRBV28 to TRBJ1-6, with D perhaps TRBD1 (5 bases). CDR1 MDHEN and CDR2 SYDVKM come from the germline V gene. Trimming removed 7 bases at V and 8 bases at J, with 15 bases between. This CDR3 spans 14 amino acids. CDR3 coding DNA: TGTGCCAGCAACCGGGGGAGGAAGGATTCACCCCTCCACTTT. Translation gives CASNRGRKDSPLHF.

This sequence joins TRBV7-2 and TRBJ2-5; D gene uncertain. V lost 5 bases and J lost 9, with 16 bases in between. The V gene's germline CDR1 is SGHTA and CDR2 FQGNSA. CDR3 length: 13 residues. The CDR3: CASSPDHVGSQYF. CDR3 coding DNA: TGTGCCAGCAGCCCAGATCACGTTGGGTCCCAGTACTTC.

A few counts support this clone. The rearrangement links TRBV28 to TRBJ2-7, with 7 bases identical to TRBD2. Unmatched junction bases numbered 10, after V lost 8 bases and J lost 3 bases. The length of the CDR3 is 14 residues. Per germline, CDR1 MDHEN and CDR2 SYDVKM. The CDR3 here is CASEPSGAFYEQYF. The CDR3 nucleotides read TGTGCCAGCGAACCGAGCGGGGCCTTCTACGAGCAGTACTTC.

This clone was seen only once. The chain uses TRBV27 and TRBJ1-2; 10 bases line up with TRBD1. The germline V gene encodes CDR1 MNHEY and CDR2 SMNVEV (reference sequence). This CDR3 has 16 amino acids. J lost 5 bases, V lost 6 bases, and 12 bases had no gene match. DNA of the CDR3: TGTGCCAGCAGCGGACAGGGGGGCGACTTGCATTATGGCTACACCTTC. Translation: CASSGQGGDLHYGYTF.

The V and J genes are TRBV5-4 and TRBJ1-2, with TRBD1 identical over 8 bases. This CDR3 is 14 amino acids long. Trimming took 3 bases from V and 8 from J; bases not matched to a gene: 9. Germline CDR1 and CDR2: SGHNT and YYREEE (reference sequence). In DNA form, the CDR3 reads TGTGCCAGCAGCTGGGTAGGACAGGGAGAAGGCTACACCTTC. Protein sequence: CASSWVGQGEGYTF.